This is a list of T cell receptor beta chains from one sample in a study of T cell changes during pregnancy in multiple sclerosis. Sequencing was performed with immunoSEQ multiplex PCR; in TCRdb, only in-frame clones are kept and a portion is missing. The data show around 26,000 clones, 80% to 90% seen once. The source was CD8+ T cells from peripheral blood mononuclear cells, collected in the second trimester of pregnancy. The receptors were sampled from a female donor with multiple sclerosis, enrolled in a pregnancy study. The CDR3 runs from the conserved cysteine through the conserved F or W.

14	TRBV27	TRBJ2-3	CASSWPGRPDTQYF
15	TRBV6-4	TRBJ2-1	CASSETGVDYNEQFF
15	TRBV7-9	TRBJ2-6	CASSLMSSGANVLTF
13	TRBV7-2	TRBJ1-1	CASSLATGTEAFF
12	TRBV5-5	TRBJ2-7	CASSSENYEQYF
15	TRBV28	TRBJ1-4	CASSAPTGGVEKLFF
14	TRBV6-5	TRBJ2-3	CASSYSSSRDTQYF
16	TRBV7-8	TRBJ1-1	CASSLAPIQSNTEAFF
16	TRBV7-8	TRBJ2-5	CASSSVDRGLGETQYF
13	TRBV2	TRBJ1-1	CASIIDRGTEAFF
15	TRBV5-6	TRBJ2-3	CASSHTTGGTDTQYF
18	TRBV28	TRBJ1-4	CASSLLGGVSDRLGKLFF
14	TRBV4-3	TRBJ2-7	CASSQGLPGYEQYF
14	TRBV27	TRBJ2-1	CASIAGSSYNEQFF
13	TRBV6-4	TRBJ2-1	CASSDEAYNEQFF
14	TRBV4-1	TRBJ2-7	CASSVGTGSIEQYF
17	TRBV27	TRBJ2-3	CASAGGGATFDTDTQYF
13	TRBV28	TRBJ2-7	CASSFSRGGEQYF
15	TRBV5-4	TRBJ1-1	CASSPWPGHHTEAFF